This TCR beta chain was identified during a study of T cell repertoires and HLA-DP antigens. Turning to the study itself: CD4+ T cells were cocultured with HeLa cells expressing HLA-DP.

Concerning this clone itself: Its target is unknown.

Germline trimming cut 2 bases from V and 10 bases from J; bases unmatched to any gene: 6. Per the germline V gene, CDR1 is MNHEY and CDR2 is SMNVEV (reference sequence). The CDR3 has 15 amino acids. Here immunoSEQ multiplex PCR was the method, and the copy in TCRdb shows in-frame clones only, minus some. The sample yields roughly 120,000 clones, around 93% seen once. The rearrangement joins TRBV27 to TRBJ2-1, with TRBD2 matching 12 bases. The receptor comes from a woman in her late teens or twenties in good health and CMV-seronegative. Sequencing input: CD4+ T cells from PBMCs. The CDR3 region has the DNA TGTGCCAGCAGTTTAAGGTGGCTAGCGGGGGGGGAGCAGTTCTTC. Its translation is CASSLRWLAGGEQFF.